This TCR beta chain came from a study of shared clonotypes between healthy human individuals. Repertoires were generated with immunoSEQ multiplex PCR, while TCRdb's copy carries only in-frame clones and drops some. The sample records about 2.3 million clones, roughly 93% being singletons. V was clipped by 3 bases and J by 8 bases, with 16 bases between them. The CDR3 has 14 residues. The germline CDR1 and CDR2 sequences are SGHTA and FQGNSA. Sample: naive CD4+ T cells from PBMCs. Indicated subset: CD45RA+ positively selected. V and J are TRBV7-2 and TRBJ1-2; D call uncertain. This TCR was recovered from a man aged 18 to 30 in good health. Some clones in this sample may be carry-over from other donors' samples. The CDR3 nucleotides read TGTGCCAGCAGCTTTCCATCCCTCGTAGCGGGCTACACCTTC. Translated, it gives CASSFPSLVAGYTF.